One T cell receptor (beta chain) is described in this entry. This clone was counted only a few times. Its antigen target is currently unknown. Base quality data are lacking; no much larger clone is found one base away. TCRbeta CDR3 regions were amplified from genomic DNA by means of the immunoSEQ Assay, a bias-controlled multiplex PCR. The study's own analysis went as follows. The number of nucleated cells in each sample was estimated by amplification of reference gene primers within the assay. To quantify the absolute abundance of each unique TCRbeta CDR3 rearrangement, sequence reads were collapsed and filtered. Productive Simpson clonality was computed per sample as the square root of Simpson's diversity index over productive rearrangements. Held by TCRdb, this immuneACCESS table contains in-frame sequences only and omits some clones. Under half of the omission traces to an unresolved V gene where checked; the cause of the rest is unknown. Clone size and the V and J calls come from that table; the DNA yielded D and trimming. The sample table lists just over 95,000 clones, approximately 82% of them with a count of one. Approximately 4% of the sample rests with the top ten.

This entry belongs to a study of blood T cell repertoires in COVID-19 (dated by TCRdb to between 2020 and 2021). Broadly, across the study: Samples covering the acute and convalescent phases of COVID-19 were provided by collaborators in the United States, Italy and Spain. The dataset comprised deeply sampled blood TCRbeta repertoires from subjects exposed to, actively infected with, or recovered from COVID-19. Where available, HLA class I and class II types were taken from metadata supplied by the sample provider and were not determined by assay-based typing. Samples came from the ongoing ImmuneRACE study (first 160 participants) plus 1,254 subjects from 6 global collaborators. The sample metadata nearly always contained a de-identified subject ID, COVID-19 status, age in years and sex. The material from the prospective study consisted of cDNA or gDNA derived from T cells, B-cell-depleted T cells, or PBMCs. The repertoires were released in a freely available public database intended as a resource for research on the immune response to SARS-CoV-2.

Points the paper makes about the study in general: How much clinical and demographic metadata was included differed by source and by participant, and the metadata was provided uncurated.

The collaborating institutions used their own protocols to collect whole blood in K2EDTA tubes. For TCRbeta analysis, collaborators shipped samples in one of three forms: frozen whole blood, isolated PBMCs, or DNA extracted from either of those sample types. The source is a man in his 60s with acute or convalescent COVID-19. Sequenced input: peripheral blood.

The CDR3 region: CAWKRSSGNTIYF. The DNA reads TGTGCCTGGAAGCGAAGCTCTGGAAACACCATATATTTT. Recombination joined TRBV30 with TRBJ1-3; the D gene remains uncertain. V drops 4 bases and J drops 0 bases, leaving 7 bases in between. Measured from the cysteine to the phenylalanine, the CDR3 is 13 residues long. The kept DNA is CDR3 alone, 39 bases in frame from the first base. Sequences GTSNPN (CDR1) and SVGIG (CDR2) are obtained from the germline V gene (reference sequence).